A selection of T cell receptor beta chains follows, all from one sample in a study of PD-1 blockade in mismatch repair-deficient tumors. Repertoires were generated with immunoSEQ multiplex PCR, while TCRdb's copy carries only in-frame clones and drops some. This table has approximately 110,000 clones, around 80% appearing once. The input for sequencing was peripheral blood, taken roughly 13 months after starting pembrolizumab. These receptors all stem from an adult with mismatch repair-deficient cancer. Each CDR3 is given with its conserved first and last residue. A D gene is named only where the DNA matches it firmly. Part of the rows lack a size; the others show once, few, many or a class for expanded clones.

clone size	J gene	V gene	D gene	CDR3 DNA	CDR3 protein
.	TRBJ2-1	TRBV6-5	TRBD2	TGTGCCAGCAGGTCTACTAGCGGGAGTTACAATGAGCAGTTCTTC	CASRSTSGSYNEQFF
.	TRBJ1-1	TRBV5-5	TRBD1	TGTGCCAGCAGCCTGGGACAGCAGAGAAACACTGAAGCTTTCTTT	CASSLGQQRNTEAFF
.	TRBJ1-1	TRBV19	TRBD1	TGTGCCAGTAAAGCGGGACAGGGGGTTATAATGAACACTGAAGCTTTCTTT	CASKAGQGVIMNTEAFF
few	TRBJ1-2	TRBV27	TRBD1	TGTGCCAGCAGCAGCTACGACAGGGGGCGGGTTGGCTACACCTTC	CASSSYDRGRVGYTF
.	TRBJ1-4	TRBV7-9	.	TGTGCCAGCAGCCTAAAGGGAGACAGAAATTTTGAAAAACTGTTTTTT	CASSLKGDRNFEKLFF
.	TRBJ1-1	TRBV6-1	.	TGTGCCAGCGGGGCCCATTCATCGCTGAGCACTGAAGCTTTCTTT	CASGAHSSLSTEAFF
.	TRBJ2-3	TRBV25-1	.	TGTGCCACCGAACCCCCGGGGGATACGCAGTATTTT	CATEPPGDTQYF
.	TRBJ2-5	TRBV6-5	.	TGTGCCAGCGGCCTAGGAGAGACCCAGTACTTC	CASGLGETQYF
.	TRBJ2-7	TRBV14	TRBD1	TGTGCCAGCAGCCAGAGGACAGGGGCCTACGAGCAGTACTTC	CASSQRTGAYEQYF
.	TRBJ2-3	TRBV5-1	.	TGCGCCAGCAGCTTGGAAGGTTATGCCTCCACAGATACGCAGTATTTT	CASSLEGYASTDTQYF
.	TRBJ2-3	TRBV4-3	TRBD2	TGCGCCAGCAGCCTCGGACTAGCGGGAGTCGATACGCAGTATTTT	CASSLGLAGVDTQYF
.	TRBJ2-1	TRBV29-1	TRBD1	TGCAGCGTCTCCCGGGGGACAGGGTCCTACAATGAGCAGTTCTTC	CSVSRGTGSYNEQFF
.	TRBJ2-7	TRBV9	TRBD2	TGTGCCAGCAGCGTGGGGAGGGGTAGTGGCTACGAGCAGTACTTC	CASSVGRGSGYEQYF
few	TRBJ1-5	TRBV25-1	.	TGTGCCAGCAGTGAATCGGGCAGATTCAATCAGCCCCAGCATTTT	CASSESGRFNQPQHF
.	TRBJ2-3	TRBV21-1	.	TGTGCCAGCAGCAAAGCGCTGGCTAGCGGCACAGATACGCAGTATTTT	CASSKALASGTDTQYF
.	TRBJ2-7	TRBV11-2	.	TGTGCCAGCAGCTTAGTACTAGCCTCTAGGGAGGAGTACTTC	CASSLVLASREEYF
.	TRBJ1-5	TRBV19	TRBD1	TGTGCTACGGACAGGGGAGACAATCAGCCCCAGCATTTT	CATDRGDNQPQHF
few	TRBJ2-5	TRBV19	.	TGTGCCAGTAGTCAGTACCAAGAGACCCAGTACTTC	CASSQYQETQYF
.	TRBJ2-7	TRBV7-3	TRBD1	TGTGCCAGCAGCTCCCTGACAGGGGACGAGCAGTACTTC	CASSSLTGDEQYF
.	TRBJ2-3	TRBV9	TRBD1	TGTGCCAGCAGCGTAGAGGTTTCGGGGACAGCAACGCAGTATTTT	CASSVEVSGTATQYF
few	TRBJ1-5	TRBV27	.	TGTGCCAGCAGAGTAAGGCAGAATAGCAATCAGCCCCAGCATTTT	CASRVRQNSNQPQHF
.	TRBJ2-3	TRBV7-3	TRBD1	TGTGCCAGCAGCTCGGGACAGTTGACAGATACGCAGTATTTT	CASSSGQLTDTQYF
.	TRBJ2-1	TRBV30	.	TGTGCCTGGATTCCCGGGGCAAATGAGCAGTTCTTC	CAWIPGANEQFF
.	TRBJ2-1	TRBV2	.	TGTGCCAGCAGCCCCAGGGGTGGCAATGAGCAGTTCTTC	CASSPRGGNEQFF
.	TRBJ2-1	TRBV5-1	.	TGCGCCAGCACTAGGAACCCGGGCAATGAGCAGTTCTTC	CASTRNPGNEQFF
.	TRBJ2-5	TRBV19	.	TGTGCCAGTAGTATGACCCCACAGGCCACTTCTCAGTACTTC	CASSMTPQATSQYF
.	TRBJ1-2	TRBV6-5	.	TGTGCCAGCAGCAACCAGAGAGACTATGGCTACACCTTC	CASSNQRDYGYTF
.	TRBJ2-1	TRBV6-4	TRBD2	TGTGCCAGCAGTGACCCGACTAGCGGAGAAAATGAGCAGTTCTTC	CASSDPTSGENEQFF
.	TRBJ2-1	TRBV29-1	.	TGCAGCGTCCAAGAGATGGTTGGGTGGAACTCCTACAATGAGCAGTTCTTC	CSVQEMVGWNSYNEQFF
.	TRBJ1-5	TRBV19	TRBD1	TGTGCCAGTAGTACGGGACAGTTCTCGGGTCAGCCCCAGCATTTT	CASSTGQFSGQPQHF
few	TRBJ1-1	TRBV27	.	TGTGCCAGCAGTTTAGGGGGGGGGAACACTGAAGCTTTCTTT	CASSLGGGNTEAFF
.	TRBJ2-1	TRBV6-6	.	TGTGCCAGCTTTGGGACATCGACCTACAATGAGCAGTTCTTC	CASFGTSTYNEQFF
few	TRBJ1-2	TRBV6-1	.	TGTGCCAGCATGACAGGCCCTAACTATGGCTACACCTTC	CASMTGPNYGYTF
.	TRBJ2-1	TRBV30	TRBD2	TGTGCCTGGAGCCGAAAAGGCGCGGGAGTGGATAATGAGCAGTTCTTC	CAWSRKGAGVDNEQFF
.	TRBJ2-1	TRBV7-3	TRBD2	TGTGCCAGCAGCTCCTCGGGCGGGAGGGCCGGTGAGCAGTTCTTC	CASSSSGGRAGEQFF
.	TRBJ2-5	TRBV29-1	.	TGCAGCGTCCCGGAGCCGGCTCAAGAGACCCAGTACTTC	CSVPEPAQETQYF
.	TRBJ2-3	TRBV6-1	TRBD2	TGTGCCAGCATTAAAGCGGGAGTAGTTGCAGATACGCAGTATTTT	CASIKAGVVADTQYF
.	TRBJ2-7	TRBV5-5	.	TGTGCCAGCAACCCCCAGGGTGCAAGGCAGTACTTC	CASNPQGARQYF
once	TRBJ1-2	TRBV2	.	TGTGCCAGCAGTGAGGTCCCAGGAGGCTACACCTTC	CASSEVPGGYTF
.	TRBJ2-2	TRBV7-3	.	TGTGCCAGCAGCTTAATCGGAACCGGGGAGCTGTTTTTT	CASSLIGTGELFF